This is a list of T cell receptor beta chains from one sample in a study of cytomegalovirus exposure and HLA in healthy donors. Profiled with immunoSEQ multiplex PCR; TCRdb holds only in-frame clones, not every one. The sample carries under 200,000 clones, roughly 68% recorded once. Material: PBMCs. The receptor set was obtained from a woman aged 30 to 39 in good health and CMV-seronegative. Each CDR3 is given with its conserved first and last residue. The D gene is left open where the match is weak. Not every row has a clone size; where given, it reads once, few, many or a size class.

d_call: NA; j_call: TRBJ2-7; v_call: TRBV7-3; clone_size: NA; cdr3_aa: CASSLSLNYEQYF; cdr3_nt: TGTGCCAGCAGCTTAAGTCTAAACTACGAGCAGTACTTC
d_call: NA; j_call: TRBJ2-2; v_call: TRBV5-1; clone_size: NA; cdr3_aa: CASSPDSWSANTGELFF; cdr3_nt: TGCGCCAGCAGCCCGGACTCATGGAGCGCGAACACCGGGGAGCTGTTTTTT
d_call: TRBD1; j_call: TRBJ2-7; v_call: TRBV9; clone_size: NA; cdr3_aa: CASSVGTGLSFYEQYF; cdr3_nt: TGTGCCAGCAGCGTTGGGACAGGGCTTTCCTTCTACGAGCAGTACTTC
d_call: TRBD1; j_call: TRBJ2-2; v_call: TRBV7-6; clone_size: NA; cdr3_aa: CASSLDRGLTGELFF; cdr3_nt: TGTGCCAGCAGCTTAGACAGGGGGCTTACCGGGGAGCTGTTTTTT
d_call: TRBD1; j_call: TRBJ2-7; v_call: TRBV30; clone_size: NA; cdr3_aa: CAWSSYGTGVYEQYF; cdr3_nt: TGTGCCTGGAGCTCATACGGGACAGGGGTTTACGAGCAGTACTTC
d_call: NA; j_call: TRBJ2-7; v_call: TRBV4-1; clone_size: NA; cdr3_aa: CASSQGAPSSYEQYF; cdr3_nt: TGCGCCAGCAGCCAAGGAGCCCCGAGCTCCTACGAGCAGTACTTC
d_call: NA; j_call: TRBJ1-2; v_call: TRBV30; clone_size: once; cdr3_aa: CAWSPNRGGFGGYTF; cdr3_nt: TGTGCCTGGAGTCCCAATCGGGGGGGGTTTGGCGGCTACACCTTC
d_call: TRBD1; j_call: TRBJ2-7; v_call: TRBV5-1; clone_size: NA; cdr3_aa: CASSLSSGQIYEQYF; cdr3_nt: TGCGCCAGCAGCTTGTCCTCGGGACAGATCTACGAGCAGTACTTC
d_call: NA; j_call: TRBJ1-2; v_call: TRBV20-1; clone_size: once; cdr3_aa: CSARASGGYTF; cdr3_nt: TGCAGTGCTAGAGCCTCCGGTGGCTACACCTTC
d_call: NA; j_call: TRBJ1-2; v_call: TRBV29-1; clone_size: few; cdr3_aa: CSVRPEGRDGYTF; cdr3_nt: TGCAGCGTCAGACCTGAGGGCAGAGATGGCTACACCTTC
d_call: TRBD1; j_call: TRBJ1-1; v_call: TRBV29-1; clone_size: NA; cdr3_aa: CSVKDREGRTEAFF; cdr3_nt: TGCAGCGTTAAGGACAGGGAAGGGCGCACTGAAGCTTTCTTT
d_call: TRBD1; j_call: TRBJ2-7; v_call: TRBV4-1; clone_size: NA; cdr3_aa: CASSPGTEHYEQYF; cdr3_nt: TGCGCCAGCAGCCCCGGGACAGAACACTACGAGCAGTACTTC
d_call: NA; j_call: TRBJ2-1; v_call: TRBV2; clone_size: NA; cdr3_aa: CASSEQVLYNEQFF; cdr3_nt: TGTGCCAGCAGTGAACAGGTCCTTTACAATGAGCAGTTCTTC
d_call: NA; j_call: TRBJ2-7; v_call: TRBV5-1; clone_size: NA; cdr3_aa: CASSLDGSSYEQYF; cdr3_nt: TGCGCCAGCAGCTTGGACGGGAGCTCCTACGAGCAGTACTTC
d_call: TRBD1; j_call: TRBJ1-2; v_call: TRBV28; clone_size: NA; cdr3_aa: CASSLLGQPNYGYTF; cdr3_nt: TGTGCCAGCAGTTTACTGGGACAGCCTAACTATGGCTACACCTTC
d_call: TRBD2; j_call: TRBJ2-1; v_call: TRBV10-1; clone_size: NA; cdr3_aa: CASSERGGSYNEQFF; cdr3_nt: TGCGCCAGCAGTGAGCGGGGGGGCTCCTACAATGAGCAGTTCTTC
d_call: NA; j_call: TRBJ2-7; v_call: TRBV19; clone_size: NA; cdr3_aa: CASSIYQNSYEQYF; cdr3_nt: TGTGCCAGTAGTATTTACCAGAACTCCTACGAGCAGTACTTC
d_call: TRBD2; j_call: TRBJ2-2; v_call: TRBV7-9; clone_size: once; cdr3_aa: CASSLSLGTSYGELFF; cdr3_nt: TGTGCCAGCAGCCTCAGCCTCGGGACTAGCTACGGGGAGCTGTTTTTT
d_call: NA; j_call: TRBJ2-2; v_call: TRBV29-1; clone_size: NA; cdr3_aa: CSAYRDTGELFF; cdr3_nt: TGCAGCGCCTACCGCGACACCGGGGAGCTGTTTTTT
d_call: TRBD1; j_call: TRBJ1-1; v_call: TRBV5-1; clone_size: NA; cdr3_aa: CASSLPTGGRTEAFF; cdr3_nt: TGCGCCAGCAGCTTACCCACAGGGGGCCGCACTGAAGCTTTCTTT
d_call: TRBD1; j_call: TRBJ2-7; v_call: TRBV10-1; clone_size: NA; cdr3_aa: CASSPQGASYEQYF; cdr3_nt: TGCGCCAGCAGTCCTCAGGGGGCGAGCTACGAGCAGTACTTC
d_call: TRBD2; j_call: TRBJ2-7; v_call: TRBV6-5; clone_size: NA; cdr3_aa: CASSYRGLESYEQYF; cdr3_nt: TGTGCCAGCAGTTACCGGGGACTAGAATCCTACGAGCAGTACTTC
d_call: NA; j_call: TRBJ1-2; v_call: TRBV9; clone_size: NA; cdr3_aa: CASSAGGGDYGYTF; cdr3_nt: TGTGCCAGCAGCGCCGGGGGGGGCGACTATGGCTACACCTTC
d_call: NA; j_call: TRBJ2-5; v_call: TRBV6-1; clone_size: few; cdr3_aa: CASSVGRDQETQYF; cdr3_nt: TGTGCCAGCAGTGTGGGCAGGGACCAAGAGACCCAGTACTTC
d_call: TRBD1; j_call: TRBJ1-6; v_call: TRBV19; clone_size: NA; cdr3_aa: CASSTGGRSYNSPLHF; cdr3_nt: TGTGCCAGTAGTACAGGGGGCCGCTCCTATAATTCACCCCTCCACTTT